This T cell receptor beta chain stems from a study of T cells in Graves' hyperthyroidism and ophthalmopathy. General observations from the study: Blood held most thyroid clonotypes expanded above 0.001 frequency. The model forecast ophthalmopathy, anticipating it by a median around 6.5 months before onset. Ophthalmopathy was separated from stable hyperthyroidism by a 13 V-J model.

Trimming took 5 bases from V and 8 from J, leaving 17 bases between them. Germline V gene sequence: CDR1 SGDLS, CDR2 YYNGEE. The CDR3 loop spans 15 amino acids. Concerning this clonotype: The antigen is unknown.

The CDR3 regions of TCR beta were amplified from RNA transcripts. Primed by the HTBI set, a first-round RT-PCR was run on the TCR CDR3. TCRdb reprocessed the multiplex PCR reads with MiXCR, giving one entry per CDR3 protein. The data contain fewer than 650,000 distinct CDR3 sequences, approximately 49% of them seen just once; the ten biggest clones take up about two fifths. This chain uses TRBV9 with TRBJ1-6; weak D call: TRBD1 (6 bases). Sequencing was carried out using peripheral blood or thyroid tissue (not recorded which). The origin of this receptor is an adult woman with Graves' disease, either hyperthyroidism or ophthalmopathy (not recorded which). Written as DNA, the CDR3 is TGTGCCAGCAGGGAAGGGTGGACAGACGATTCACCCCTCCACTTT. Residues: CASREGWTDDSPLHF.